This TCR beta chain stems from a study of cytomegalovirus exposure and HLA in healthy donors. It was with 60 Vbeta and 13 Jbeta primers that the PCR ran. TCRdb keeps only in-frame clones here, not all; method: immunoSEQ multiplex PCR. The sample consists of about 90,000 clones, 78% of them appearing once. There are 15 residues in the CDR3. V was pared by 5 bases and J by 8 bases, with 22 bases between. This sequence was found in a woman aged 40 to 49 in good health and CMV-seropositive. Input material: PBMCs. V gene TRBV5-3 combines with J gene TRBJ1-1; D remains unclear. TRBV5-3 qualifies as an ORF whose function is uncertain. The CDR3 region has the DNA TGTGCCAGAAGGTCGCGAGGTCCGAACATCGACGAAGCTTTCTTT. Its protein is CARRSRGPNIDEAFF.